The 2 T cell receptor beta chains in this list originate from one sample, sequenced in a study of vaccination effects on CD4 cells after COVID-19. No cognate antigen is known for these TCRs. Sequencing was performed with immunoSEQ multiplex PCR; in TCRdb, only in-frame clones are kept and a portion is missing. The data hold 30,000 or so clones, with about 63% observed a single time. Antigen-specific CD4+ T cells were expanded with viral peptide pools in the ViraFEST assay before sequencing. Following culture for about 11 days, CD4+ T cells were isolated. Here the sequenced sample was CD4+ T cells from PBMCs cultured with HCoV-229E spike peptides, taken before COVID-19 vaccination. These receptors all come from a human donor who received a COVID-19 vaccine.

This clone was observed once. This sequence joins TRBV10-3 and TRBJ1-2, with a tentative D call TRBD1 (5 bases). This CDR3 comprises 14 residues. V lost 10 bases and J 4 bases, leaving 19 bases between the germline ends. Germline CDR1 and CDR2: ENHRY and SYGVKD. CDR3 in amino acids: CATRDSTKVYGYTF. CDR3 DNA sequence: TGTGCCACTAGGGACTCCACGAAGGTCTATGGCTACACCTTC.

The chain combines TRBV19 with TRBJ1-1; possibly TRBD1 for D (5 bases). The germline V gene has CDR1 LNHDA and CDR2 SQIVND (reference sequence). CDR3 length: 11 residues. This chain's CDR3 is CASQRGPEAFF. The CDR3 DNA follows: TGTGCTTCTCAGAGGGGCCCTGAAGCTTTCTTT.